The clone carrying this T cell receptor beta chain has a count of ten or more. TCRdb reanalysed the RT-PCR reads using MiXCR and keeps one entry per CDR3 protein. The data show 550,000 to 750,000 distinct CDR3 sequences, approximately 14% seen once. Germline V gene data show CDR1 as MGHRA and CDR2 as YSYEKL. The CDR3 runs to 16 residues. After removal of 2 bases from V and 6 bases from J, the junction contained 3 bases not matched to a gene. Sequencing used memory CD4+ T cells from blood. The source is a female donor in good health, serving as a healthy control. This rearrangement joins TRBV4-1 to TRBJ2-1, with TRBD2 matching 14 bases. Here the CDR3 DNA reads TGCGCCAGCAGCCAATCGACTAGCGGGAGGGCCAATGAGCAGTTCTTC. This codes for CASSQSTSGRANEQFF.